This T cell receptor beta chain originates from a study of CD8 T cells in ankylosing spondylitis. General study findings and limits: Within ankylosing spondylitis blood, a TCR beta motif made up of seven to nine highly homologous variants appeared to be characteristic. From matched ankylosing spondylitis synovial fluid, disease-linked clones were reportedly recovered at significantly enriched levels.

For TCR beta, libraries came from quantitative 5'-RACE with molecular barcodes. TCRdb analysed the 5' RACE reads with MiXCR anew, one entry per CDR3 protein. Among about 240,000 distinct CDR3 sequences listed, around 25% were seen once. This clonotype was detected many times. Its antigen is unknown. This sequence was found in a male donor with ankylosing spondylitis or in good health (not recorded which). Sequenced sample: blood, either unsorted or a sorted T cell fraction (not recorded which).

CDR3 amino acids: CASSLRAGGNTEAFF. The CDR3 DNA follows: TGTGCCAGCAGCTTACGGGCAGGGGGGAACACTGAAGCTTTCTTT. This chain joins TRBV7-6 and TRBJ1-1; 7 bases align to TRBD1. This CDR3 is 15 amino acids long. Germline V gene data show CDR1 as SGHVS and CDR2 as FNYEAQ. After removal of 2 bases from V and 1 base from J, the junction contained 4 bases not matched to a gene.